The 10 T cell receptor beta chains in this list originate from one sample, sequenced in a study of CD8 T cells in ankylosing spondylitis. TCRdb ran MiXCR on the 5' RACE reads and lists one entry per CDR3 protein. The sample has around 330,000 distinct CDR3 sequences; 11% are singletons. The sequenced sample was blood, either unsorted or a sorted T cell fraction (not recorded which). The receptors derive from a female donor with ankylosing spondylitis or in good health (not recorded which).

This clonotype is deemed medium-sized. The rearrangement uses TRBV27 and TRBJ2-1; weak D call: TRBD1 (5 bases). Trimming removed 6 bases at V and 7 bases at J, with 13 bases between. In germline, CDR1 is MNHEY, CDR2 SMNVEV (reference sequence). The CDR3 loop spans 13 amino acids. The CDR3 sequence: CASSIQGWNEQFF. The DNA for the CDR3 is TGTGCCAGCAGCATCCAGGGTTGGAATGAGCAGTTCTTC.

Concerning this clonotype: Just one base apart from a much larger clone, this may be a read error. The chain couples TRBV28 to TRBJ1-5, with D unclear. The CDR3 is made up of 15 amino acids. Germline V gene lookup returns CDR1 MDHEN and CDR2 SYDVKM. Trimming shortened V by 6 bases and J by 4 bases, and 16 bases separated the two germline ends. The chain's CDR3 is CASRAEDGPNQPQHF. DNA of the CDR3: TGTGCCAGCAGAGCTGAGGACGGCCCAAATCAGCCCCAGCATTTT.

V gene TRBV30 combines with J gene TRBJ1-2; 7 positions match TRBD1. This CDR3 has 16 amino acids. J gave up 4 bases and V 1 base, and 12 bases lay outside the gene matches. The germline V gene has CDR1 GTSNPN and CDR2 SVGIG (reference sequence). CDR3 in amino acids: CAWSALGGERAYGYTF. For the CDR3, the DNA is TGTGCCTGGAGTGCTTTAGGGGGCGAAAGAGCCTATGGCTACACCTTC.

V and J are TRBV5-1 and TRBJ1-5; D is uncertain. Trimming stripped 3 bases from V and 7 bases from J, with 11 bases between. The CDR3 contains 13 residues. In germline, CDR1 is SGHRS, CDR2 YFSETQ. The CDR3: CASSYGLGQPQHF. The CDR3 nucleotides are TGCGCCAGCAGCTACGGACTTGGGCAGCCCCAGCATTTT.

This clonotype was counted a single time. The V call is TRBV30, the J call TRBJ2-2; D remains unclear. CDR1 GTSNPN and CDR2 SVGIG come from the germline V gene (reference sequence). The CDR3 has 14 amino acids. Trimming took off 3 bases at V and 2 bases at J, with 10 bases between the two ends. The CDR3 sequence: CAWRGIPNTGELFF. CDR3 in DNA: TGTGCCTGGAGAGGAATACCTAACACCGGGGAGCTGTTTTTT. The variable domain in full, with the rest retrieved from reference TRBV30 and TRBJ2-2, is SQTIHQWPATLVQPVGSPLSLECTVEGTSNPNLYWYRQAAGRGLQLLFYSVGIGQISSEVPQNLSASRPQDRQFILSSKKLLLSDSGFYLCAWRGIPNTGELFFGEGSRLTVL.

With respect to this clonotype: Given a much more abundant clone one base away, this may be a read error. The chain links TRBV20-1 to TRBJ1-5; D gene ambiguous. Deletions cut 2 bases from V and 6 bases from J, with 17 bases between. CDR1 is DFQATT, CDR2 SNEGSKA, per germline (reference sequence). The CDR3 is 15 amino acids. CDR3 DNA sequence: TGCAGTGCTAGAAGACATGGGAGGTTCGGTCAGCCCCAGCATTTT. This sequence encodes CSARRHGRFGQPQHF.

This clonotype appeared a few times. The chain joins TRBV20-1 to TRBJ2-5, with a weak D call TRBD2 (5 bases). V dropped 5 bases and J dropped 5 bases, with 12 bases sitting between them. The germline gives CDR1 DFQATT, CDR2 SNEGSKA (reference sequence). CDR3 length equals 12 residues. Written as DNA, the CDR3 is TGCAGTGCTCTTTCTAGCTCGGAGACCCAGTACTTC. It yields the protein CSALSSSETQYF.

This clonotype came up many times. The rearrangement uses TRBV5-1 and TRBJ2-7, with D tentatively TRBD2 (6 bases). There are 17 residues in the CDR3. Trimming stripped 2 bases from V and 1 base from J, with 19 bases between. CDR1 and CDR2 from the germline V gene are SGHRS and YFSETQ. In DNA, the CDR3 is TGCGCCAGCAGCTTTACCCAGTCGTGGCGGGAATCCTACGAGCAGTACTTC. Its translation: CASSFTQSWRESYEQYF.

This clonotype was seen ten or more times. V usage is TRBV7-9 and J usage is TRBJ2-5, with D possibly TRBD2 on 7 matching bases. V gave up 5 bases and J gave up 4 bases, with 20 bases separating them. This CDR3 has 16 amino acids. Germline-derived CDR1 and CDR2 are SEHNR and FQNEAQ (reference sequence). The CDR3 loop is CASSRMNGGHRETQYF. The DNA of the CDR3 is TGTGCCAGCAGCAGAATGAACGGGGGGCATCGAGAGACCCAGTACTTC.

This clonotype was counted many times. This sequence joins TRBV24-1 and TRBJ2-3; D uncertain. Germline CDR1 KGHDR, CDR2 SFDVKD. V lost 9 bases, J lost 5 bases, and 20 bases lay in between. CDR3 size: 15 residues. CDR3 DNA: TGTGCCACCGGGGATGATGCGGCCGAGCTAGATACGCAGTATTTT. This encodes CATGDDAAELDTQYF.